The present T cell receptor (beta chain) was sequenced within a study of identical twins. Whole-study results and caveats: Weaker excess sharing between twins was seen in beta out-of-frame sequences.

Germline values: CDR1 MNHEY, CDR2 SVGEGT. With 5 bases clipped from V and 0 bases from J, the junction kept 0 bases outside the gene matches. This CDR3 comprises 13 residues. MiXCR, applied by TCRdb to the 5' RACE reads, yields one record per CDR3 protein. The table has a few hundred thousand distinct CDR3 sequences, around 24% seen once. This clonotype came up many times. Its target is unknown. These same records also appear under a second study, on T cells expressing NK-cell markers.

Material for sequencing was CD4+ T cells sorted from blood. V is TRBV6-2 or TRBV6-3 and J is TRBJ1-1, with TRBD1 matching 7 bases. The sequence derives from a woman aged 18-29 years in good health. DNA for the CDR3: TGTGCCAGCAGTGACAGGGTGAACACTGAAGCTTTCTTT. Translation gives CASSDRVNTEAFF.